The next 27 T cell receptor beta chains were all read from a single sample in a study of cytomegalovirus exposure and HLA in healthy donors. The PCR used 60 Vbeta and 13 Jbeta primers. Profiled with immunoSEQ multiplex PCR; TCRdb holds only in-frame clones, not every one. The repertoire includes more than 130,000 clones, around three quarters of them detected once, and 6.8% sits in the top ten. The sample was PBMCs. The receptors come from a man aged 35-49 years in good health and CMV-seropositive.

The chain has TRBV30 and TRBJ1-1, with 7 positions matching TRBD1. This CDR3 has 12 amino acids. The V segment lost 7 bases and the J segment 0 bases; nucleotides outside the gene matches: 2. Germline-derived CDR1 and CDR2 are GTSNPN and SVGIG (reference sequence). The DNA of the CDR3 is TGTGCCTCTAGGGGGCTGAACACTGAAGCTTTCTTT. The encoded protein is CASRGLNTEAFF.

V gene TRBV4-1 combines with J gene TRBJ1-6; tentative D call: TRBD1 (5 bases). Germline lookup yields CDR1 MGHRA and CDR2 YSYEKL. This CDR3 region has 17 residues. V lost 0 bases and J lost 9, with 18 bases in between. The CDR3 protein is CASSQEAAWGRVSPLHF. DNA of the CDR3: TGCGCCAGCAGCCAAGAGGCGGCATGGGGGAGGGTTTCACCCCTCCACTTT.

The chain has TRBV4-2 and TRBJ2-5; D is perhaps TRBD2 (5 bases). Germline CDR1 and CDR2: LGHNA and YNFKEQ. CDR3 size: 15 residues. V was cut by 3 bases and J by 0 bases, with 11 bases left in between. The CDR3 region is CASSQVPGNQETQYF. The CDR3, as DNA: TGTGCCAGCAGCCAGGTTCCCGGGAACCAAGAGACCCAGTACTTC.

The chain is built from TRBV19 and TRBJ1-1, with D possibly matching TRBD1 (6 bases). Germline CDR1 LNHDA, CDR2 SQIVND (reference sequence). Trimming cost V 0 bases and J 1 base, with 21 bases left between them. This CDR3 contains 19 residues. CDR3 loop: CASSIDLLGGGHQNTEAFF. The CDR3 DNA sequence: TGTGCCAGTAGTATAGATTTACTCGGGGGGGGACACCAGAACACTGAAGCTTTCTTT.

This chain links TRBV2 with TRBJ1-5, with no clear D. V gave up 3 bases and J gave up 3 bases, with 12 bases separating them. This CDR3 spans 15 amino acids. Germline V lookup: CDR1 SNHLY, CDR2 FYNNEI. In DNA form, the CDR3 reads TGTGCCAGCAGTGATGGATACGTAGCCAATCAGCCCCAGCATTTT. It specifies CASSDGYVANQPQHF.

V gene TRBV6-5 combines with J gene TRBJ1-1; TRBD1 agrees at 8 bases. This CDR3 region has 13 residues. Germline V gene lookup returns CDR1 MNHEY and CDR2 SVGAGI. V gave up 10 bases and J gave up 7 bases; unmatched junction bases: 11. The chain's CDR3 is CATKRSGGGEAFF. The CDR3 coding sequence is TGTGCCACTAAACGATCAGGGGGCGGTGAAGCTTTCTTT.

The genes are TRBV9 and TRBJ1-4, with 7 bases that match TRBD1. Germline V gives CDR1 SGDLS, CDR2 YYNGEE. After removal of 2 bases from V and 8 bases from J, the junction contained 3 bases not matched to a gene. The length of the CDR3 is 13 residues. The CDR3 region is CASSVRTGEKLFF. In DNA form, the CDR3 reads TGTGCCAGCAGCGTTCGGACAGGCGAAAAACTGTTTTTT.

This chain uses TRBV7-6 with TRBJ2-3, with 7 bases lining up with TRBD1. Germline V lookup: CDR1 SGHVS, CDR2 FNYEAQ. Trimming cost V 1 base and J 6 bases; bases outside gene matches: 16. The CDR3 has 18 residues. The CDR3 DNA reads TGTGCCAGCAGCTTAGAAATGGTCGGGACAGATAGGTCGGATACGCAGTATTTT. Protein sequence: CASSLEMVGTDRSDTQYF.

V usage is TRBV5-1 and J usage is TRBJ1-5; D possibly corresponds to TRBD1 (5 bases). CDR1 and CDR2 (germline): SGHRS, YFSETQ. The V end lost 2 bases, the J end lost 13 bases, and 16 bases lay between the germline ends. The CDR3 extends over 13 amino acids. CDR3 sequence reads: CASSFWGDPPQHF. In DNA, the CDR3 is TGCGCCAGCAGCTTTTGGGGGGACCCACCTCAGCATTTT.

The chain employs TRBV4-3 and TRBJ2-3, with 7 bases matching TRBD1. Unmatched junction bases numbered 3, after V lost 0 bases and J lost 0 bases. The CDR3 covers 16 residues. Germline CDR1 LGHNA, CDR2 YSLEER. DNA for the CDR3: TGCGCCAGCAGCCAAGATAGGGACAGTAGCACAGATACGCAGTATTTT. Translation gives CASSQDRDSSTDTQYF.

In this sample, this clone turned up once. The chain recombines TRBV10-3 with TRBJ2-7, with 9 positions matching TRBD2. V was pared by 4 bases and J by 2 bases, with 9 bases of the junction left unmatched. The germline V gene has CDR1 ENHRY and CDR2 SYGVKD. This CDR3 is built from 16 residues. The CDR3 protein is CAISGVGGRAPYEQYF. The CDR3 DNA reads as TGTGCCATCAGTGGAGTCGGCGGGAGGGCCCCCTACGAGCAGTACTTC.

This clone turned up a few times. V gene TRBV27 combines with J gene TRBJ1-1; 7 bases map to TRBD1. The CDR3 totals 14 residues. From germline, CDR1 is MNHEY and CDR2 SMNVEV (reference sequence). V trimming: 6 bases; J trimming: 5 bases; junction bases outside the gene matches: 9. This CDR3 is CASRSTGRRTEAFF. CDR3 sequence (DNA): TGTGCCAGCAGATCGACAGGGCGGAGGACTGAAGCTTTCTTT.

This rearrangement joins TRBV19 to TRBJ2-2; TRBD2 might be the D (5 bases). Germline loops: CDR1 LNHDA, CDR2 SQIVND (reference sequence). The CDR3 runs 16 residues. V lost 6 bases, J lost 6 bases, and 20 bases lay in between. CDR3 region: CASSSGMVGGPGELFF. The CDR3 region has the DNA TGTGCCAGTAGCTCCGGGATGGTAGGTGGTCCCGGGGAGCTGTTTTTT. Full variable domain (rest looked up from reference TRBV19 and TRBJ2-2): DGGITQSPKYLFRKEGQNVTLSCEQNLNHDAMYWYRQDPGQGLRLIYYSQIVNDFQKGDIAEGYSVSREKKESFPLTVTSAQKNPTAFYLCASSSGMVGGPGELFFGEGSRLTVL.

This clone showed up just a few times. DNA for the CDR3: TGTGCCAGCAGTTTAGGGGGTCGGACAGTCTTGGATGGCTACACCTTC. Translated: CASSLGGRTVLDGYTF. The rearrangement uses TRBV27 and TRBJ1-2; tentative D call: TRBD1 (6 bases). Trimming stripped 2 bases from V and 6 bases from J, with 19 bases between. Germline CDR1 MNHEY, CDR2 SMNVEV (reference sequence). This CDR3 comprises 16 residues.

The rearrangement joins TRBV5-4 to TRBJ1-2; a possible D gene is TRBD1 (6 bases). Per germline, CDR1 SGHNT and CDR2 YYREEE (reference sequence). The CDR3 is 14 amino acids. The V end lost 3 bases, the J end lost 4 bases, and 13 bases lay between the germline ends. The CDR3 is CASSSGQLGYGYTF. CDR3 nucleotides: TGTGCCAGCAGCTCAGGACAGTTGGGCTATGGCTACACCTTC.

The chain links TRBV11-2 to TRBJ2-7, with 7 nucleotides matching TRBD2. This CDR3 comprises 16 residues. Trimming cost V 5 bases and J 0 bases; bases outside gene matches: 10. Germline CDR1 SGHAT, CDR2 FQNNGV. The CDR3 sequence: CASSRLAVRTSYEQYF. CDR3 DNA sequence: TGTGCCAGCAGCCGGCTAGCGGTTAGAACCTCCTACGAGCAGTACTTC.

The chain has TRBV28 and TRBJ1-2, with 8 positions matching TRBD1. This CDR3 comprises 17 residues. The junction had 13 bases not matched to a gene; V was cut back by 6 bases and J by 1 base. Germline V CDR1 and CDR2: MDHEN, SYDVKM. CDR3 sequence reads: CASRGRDRLLFNYGYTF. CDR3 sequence (DNA): TGTGCCAGCAGGGGGAGGGACAGGCTATTGTTTAACTATGGCTACACCTTC.

The genes are TRBV5-8 and TRBJ2-3; 8 nucleotides align to TRBD1. V was pared by 4 bases and J by 6 bases, with 10 bases of the junction left unmatched. The CDR3 runs 15 residues. Per the germline V gene, CDR1 is SGHTS and CDR2 is YDEGEE. CDR3 residues: CASSLLTGEWDTQYF. CDR3 nucleotides: TGTGCCAGCAGCCTCCTGACAGGGGAATGGGATACGCAGTATTTT.

This chain links TRBV7-8 with TRBJ2-6, with 8 positions matching TRBD1. Losses at the gene ends were 4 bases for V and 0 bases for J; bases not matched to a gene: 5. This CDR3 is 17 amino acids long. The germline V gene encodes CDR1 SGHVS and CDR2 FQNEAQ. DNA of the CDR3: TGTGCCAGCAGCTCCGGGACAGGAATCTCTGGGGCCAACGTCCTGACTTTC. This sequence encodes CASSSGTGISGANVLTF.

This chain uses TRBV28 with TRBJ1-2; 8 nucleotides match TRBD1. There are 12 residues in the CDR3. The V and J ends lost 6 bases and 7 bases, in that order; junction bases with no gene match: 4. Germline assignment: CDR1 MDHEN and CDR2 SYDVKM. CDR3 amino acids: CASRTGEAGYTF. In nucleotides, the CDR3 is TGTGCCAGCAGGACAGGGGAGGCTGGCTACACCTTC.

CDR3 nucleotides: TGTGCCAGCACTGTGGGACTAGCGAACTACAATGAGCAGTTCTTC. Amino acid sequence: CASTVGLANYNEQFF. This rearrangement joins TRBV7-2 to TRBJ2-1; TRBD2 agrees at 10 bases. The germline V gene has CDR1 SGHTA and CDR2 FQGNSA. V was clipped by 7 bases and J by 3 bases; unmatched bases: 6. CDR3 size: 15 residues.

The rearrangement uses TRBV5-4 and TRBJ1-2; perhaps TRBD1 as D (5 bases). In germline, CDR1 is SGHNT, CDR2 YYREEE (reference sequence). The V end lost 3 bases, the J end lost 4 bases, and 10 bases lay between the germline ends. CDR3 size: 13 residues. CDR3 protein: CASSSETGYGYTF. CDR3 bases: TGTGCCAGCAGCTCCGAAACAGGCTATGGCTACACCTTC.

This clone was recorded once. DNA for the CDR3: TGTGCCAGCAGTTATTCGGACAGGGGGAGTGATGGCTACACCTTC. Protein sequence: CASSYSDRGSDGYTF. V gene TRBV6-6 combines with J gene TRBJ1-2, with 10 positions matching TRBD1. J was trimmed by 6 bases and V by 3 bases; bases with no gene match: 7. This CDR3 contains 15 residues. CDR1 MNHNY and CDR2 SVGAGI come from the germline V gene (reference sequence).

The V call is TRBV7-9, the J call TRBJ2-2; 13 positions match TRBD2. CDR1 and CDR2 (germline): SEHNR, FQNEAQ (reference sequence). With V trimmed by 5 bases and J by 7 bases, 7 bases remained unmatched. The CDR3 length is 16 residues. This CDR3 is CASSILAGGPIGELFF. The CDR3 DNA reads TGTGCCAGCAGCATACTAGCGGGGGGGCCGATCGGGGAGCTGTTTTTT.

The gene calls are TRBV5-1 and TRBJ1-6, with 10 nucleotides matching TRBD1. Germline V gene sequence: CDR1 SGHRS, CDR2 YFSETQ. V was clipped by 0 bases and J by 8 bases; unmatched bases: 5. The CDR3 loop spans 16 amino acids. DNA of the CDR3: TGCGCCAGCAGCTTGGCCCCGGACAGGGGGGATTCACCCCTCCACTTT. Its translation is CASSLAPDRGDSPLHF.

The gene calls are TRBV27 and TRBJ1-5, with D uncertain. Germline V gene sequence: CDR1 MNHEY, CDR2 SMNVEV (reference sequence). The CDR3 extends over 14 amino acids. V gave up 7 bases and J gave up 3 bases, with 13 bases separating them. In DNA form, the CDR3 reads TGTGCCAGCACCCCTGCGGGCATCAATCAGCCCCAGCATTTT. Protein: CASTPAGINQPQHF.

The V call is TRBV4-2, the J call TRBJ2-1, with D possibly TRBD2 on 6 matching bases. V lost 6 bases and J 8 bases, leaving 14 bases between the germline ends. Germline V gene sequence: CDR1 LGHNA, CDR2 YNFKEQ. The CDR3 spans 13 residues. CDR3 DNA: TGTGCCAGCAGGAGCGGGCATTTGGATGAGCAGTTCTTC. As protein: CASRSGHLDEQFF.